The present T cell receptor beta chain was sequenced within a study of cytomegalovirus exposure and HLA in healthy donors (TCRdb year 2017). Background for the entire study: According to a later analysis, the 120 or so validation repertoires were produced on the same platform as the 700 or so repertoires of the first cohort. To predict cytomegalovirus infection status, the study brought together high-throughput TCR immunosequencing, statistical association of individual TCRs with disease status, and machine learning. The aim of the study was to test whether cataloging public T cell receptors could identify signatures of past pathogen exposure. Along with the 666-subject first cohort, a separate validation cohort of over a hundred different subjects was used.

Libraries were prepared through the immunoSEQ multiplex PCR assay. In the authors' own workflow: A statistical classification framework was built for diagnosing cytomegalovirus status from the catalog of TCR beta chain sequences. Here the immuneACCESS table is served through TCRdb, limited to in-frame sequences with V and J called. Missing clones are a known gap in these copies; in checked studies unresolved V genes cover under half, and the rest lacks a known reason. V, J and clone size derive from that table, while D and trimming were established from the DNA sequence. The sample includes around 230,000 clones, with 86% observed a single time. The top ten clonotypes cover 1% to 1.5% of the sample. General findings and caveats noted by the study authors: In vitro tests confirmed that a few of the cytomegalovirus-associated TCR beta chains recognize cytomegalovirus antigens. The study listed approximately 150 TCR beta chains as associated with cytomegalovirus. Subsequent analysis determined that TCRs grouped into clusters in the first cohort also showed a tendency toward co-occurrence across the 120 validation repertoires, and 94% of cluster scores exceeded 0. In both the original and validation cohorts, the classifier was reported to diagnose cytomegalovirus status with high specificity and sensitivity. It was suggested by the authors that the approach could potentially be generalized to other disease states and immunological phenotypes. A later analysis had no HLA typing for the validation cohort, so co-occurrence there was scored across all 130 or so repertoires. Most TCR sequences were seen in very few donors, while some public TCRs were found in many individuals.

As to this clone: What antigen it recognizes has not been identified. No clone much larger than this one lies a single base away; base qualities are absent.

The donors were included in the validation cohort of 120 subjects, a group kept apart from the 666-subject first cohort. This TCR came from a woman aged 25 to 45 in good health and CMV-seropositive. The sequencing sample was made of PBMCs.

The DNA sequence is given as TGTGCCAGCAGACAGACAGGGGCTAACTATGGCTACACCTTC. Its translation is CASRQTGANYGYTF. The chain is made from TRBV28 and TRBJ1-2; TRBD1 lines up with 8 middle nucleotides. Relative to germline, V is missing 6 bases and J is missing 0 bases, with 3 bases of the junction outside any gene match. Including cysteine and phenylalanine, the CDR3 has 14 amino acids. Only CDR3 DNA remains: 42 bases, in frame from the first base. As encoded in the germline V gene, CDR1 is MDHEN while CDR2 is SYDVKM.